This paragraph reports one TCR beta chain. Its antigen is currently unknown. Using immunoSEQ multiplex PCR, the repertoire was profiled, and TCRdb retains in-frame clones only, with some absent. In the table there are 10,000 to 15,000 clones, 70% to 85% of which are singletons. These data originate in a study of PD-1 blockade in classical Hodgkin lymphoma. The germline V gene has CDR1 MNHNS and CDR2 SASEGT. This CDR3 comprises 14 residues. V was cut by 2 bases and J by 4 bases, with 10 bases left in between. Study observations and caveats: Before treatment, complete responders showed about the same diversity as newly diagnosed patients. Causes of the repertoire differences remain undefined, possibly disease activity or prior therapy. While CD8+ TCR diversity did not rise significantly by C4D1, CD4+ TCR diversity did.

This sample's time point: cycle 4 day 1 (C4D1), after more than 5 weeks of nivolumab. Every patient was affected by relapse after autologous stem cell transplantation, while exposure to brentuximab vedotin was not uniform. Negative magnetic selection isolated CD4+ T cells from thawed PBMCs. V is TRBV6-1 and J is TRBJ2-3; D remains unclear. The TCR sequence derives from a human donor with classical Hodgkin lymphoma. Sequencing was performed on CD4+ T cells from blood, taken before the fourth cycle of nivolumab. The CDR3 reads CASSETFTADTQYF. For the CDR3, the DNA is TGTGCCAGCAGTGAAACCTTCACGGCAGATACGCAGTATTTT.